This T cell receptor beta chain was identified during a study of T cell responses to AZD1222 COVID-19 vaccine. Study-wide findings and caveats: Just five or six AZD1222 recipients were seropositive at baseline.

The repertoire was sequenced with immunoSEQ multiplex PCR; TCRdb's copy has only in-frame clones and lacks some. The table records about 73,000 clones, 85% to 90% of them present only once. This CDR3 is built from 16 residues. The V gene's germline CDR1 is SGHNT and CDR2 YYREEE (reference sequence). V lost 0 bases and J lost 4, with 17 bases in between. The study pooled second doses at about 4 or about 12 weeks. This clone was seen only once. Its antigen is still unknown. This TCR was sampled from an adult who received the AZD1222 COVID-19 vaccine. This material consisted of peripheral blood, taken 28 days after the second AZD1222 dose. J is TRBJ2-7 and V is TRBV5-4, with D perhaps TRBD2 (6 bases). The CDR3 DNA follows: TGTGCCAGCAGCTTGGCAGGTCGGCAGGGAGGTTACGAGCAGTACTTC. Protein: CASSLAGRQGGYEQYF. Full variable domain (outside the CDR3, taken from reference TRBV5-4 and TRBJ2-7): ETGVTQSPTHLIKTRGQQVTLRCSSQSGHNTVSWYQQALGQGPQFIFQYYREEENGRGNFPPRFSGLQFPNYSSELNVNALELDDSALYLCASSLAGRQGGYEQYFGPGTRLTVT.